These 8 T cell receptor beta chains were sequenced from one sample in a study of regulatory T cells in long-lasting Graves disease. Noted time point: newly diagnosed GD, antithyroid drugs for less than 3 months. RNA from PBMCs was the source of the TCR library. Library construction for TCR beta used iRepertoire HTBI primers and Arm-PCR of CDR3 regions. TCRdb re-called the multiplex PCR reads through MiXCR, storing one row per CDR3 protein. The table lists some 400,000 distinct CDR3 sequences, about 16% of them singletons. This sample also belongs to another study, concerning T cells in Graves' hyperthyroidism and ophthalmopathy.

The sample in question was peripheral blood mononuclear cells (PBMCs), obtained at new diagnosis, from a patient treated with antithyroid drugs. The source of these receptors is a woman in her 30s with Graves disease.

In the case of this clonotype: No conserved phenylalanine or tryptophan ends this CDR3, so it is likely a read error. The genes are TRBV20-1 and TRBJ1-1; 7 bases agree with TRBD1. The CDR3 length is 15 residues. V was clipped by 0 bases and J by 4 bases; unmatched bases: 8. From germline, CDR1 is DFQATT and CDR2 SNEGSKA (reference sequence). The CDR3 protein is CSARDPQGETTEAFL. The CDR3 DNA reads TGCAGTGCTAGAGATCCCCAGGGGGAGACCACTGAAGCTTTCCTT.

This clonotype was counted once. The CDR3 nucleotides read TGTGCCAGTAGTATACGGGGGACAGGGGGAGAGACCCAGTACTTC. As protein: CASSIRGTGGETQYF. V is TRBV19 and J is TRBJ2-5; 11 nucleotides line up with TRBD1. Germline CDR1 is LNHDA and CDR2 is SQIVND (reference sequence). The J segment lost 4 bases and the V segment lost 2 bases, leaving 3 bases of the junction unmatched. There are 15 residues in the CDR3.

The sample holds a few counts of this clonotype. The chain combines TRBV18 with TRBJ2-7, with TRBD2 matching over 9 bases. The CDR3 covers 15 residues. Losses at the gene ends were 0 bases for V and 3 bases for J; bases not matched to a gene: 3. The germline V gene has CDR1 KGHSH and CDR2 LQKENI. The CDR3 sequence: CASSPPSGSFYEQYF. CDR3 nucleotides: TGTGCCAGCTCACCACCTAGCGGGAGTTTCTACGAGCAGTACTTC. Supplemented by reference TRBV18 and TRBJ2-7, the full variable domain reads NAGVMQNPRHLVRRRGQEARLRCSPMKGHSHVYWYRQLPEEGLKFMVYLQKENIIDESGMPKERFSAEFPKEGPSILRIQQVVRGDSAAYFCASSPPSGSFYEQYFGPGTRLTVT.

In its sample, this clonotype was seen many times. This rearrangement joins TRBV9 to TRBJ2-1; 11 positions match TRBD1. This CDR3 region has 16 residues. Trimming at V came to 4 bases and at J to 7 bases, leaving 10 bases not matched to a gene. The V gene's germline CDR1 is SGDLS and CDR2 YYNGEE. CDR3 region: CASSPQGQGDGNEQFF. In DNA form, the CDR3 reads TGTGCCAGCAGCCCGCAGGGACAGGGGGACGGAAATGAGCAGTTCTTC.

This clonotype was counted at least ten times. The rearrangement uses TRBV15 and TRBJ2-5; 8 positions match TRBD2. The trim removed 0 bases at V and 5 bases at J, leaving 5 bases unmatched. CDR3 size: 15 residues. Germline V gene sequence: CDR1 LNHNV, CDR2 YYDKDF (reference sequence). This chain's CDR3 is CATSRDGLAGETQYF. Written as DNA, the CDR3 is TGTGCCACCAGCAGAGATGGGCTAGCGGGCGAGACCCAGTACTTC.

The sample holds many counts of this clonotype. One end of the junction is discordant with germline, which a read error may explain. The chain carries TRBV19 and TRBJ2-7, with TRBD2 matching 7 bases. The CDR3 loop spans 13 amino acids. CDR1 and CDR2 from the germline V gene are LNHDA and SQIVND (reference sequence). In nucleotides, the CDR3 is TGTGCCAGTAGTTTACCATCCCGGGGGGTTTGGAACTTC. Protein product: CASSLPSRGVWNF.

This clonotype was seen more than once but under ten times. V gene TRBV6-1 combines with J gene TRBJ2-5; a weak D match, TRBD1 (6 bases). Trimming removed 7 bases from V and 2 bases from J, with 20 bases in between. Germline CDR1 and CDR2: MNHNS and SASEGT. This CDR3 contains 16 residues. CDR3 DNA: TGTGCCAGCATCACACAGCGAGGGGGTAGTCAAGAGACCCAGTACTTC. Protein product: CASITQRGGSQETQYF.

This clonotype was recorded many times. The genes are TRBV2 and TRBJ2-7; 8 bases are shared with TRBD1. The CDR3 consists of 13 residues. Germline V gene data show CDR1 as SNHLY and CDR2 as FYNNEI. Unmatched junction bases numbered 6, after V lost 4 bases and J lost 7 bases. The CDR3 loop reads CASSGQGPGEQYF. DNA for the CDR3: TGTGCCAGCAGTGGACAGGGGCCGGGGGAGCAGTACTTC.